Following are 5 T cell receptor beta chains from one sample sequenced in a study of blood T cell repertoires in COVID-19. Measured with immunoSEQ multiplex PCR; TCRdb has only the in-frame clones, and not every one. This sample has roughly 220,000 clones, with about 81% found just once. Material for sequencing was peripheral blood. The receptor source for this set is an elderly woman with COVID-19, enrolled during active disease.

The CDR3 DNA reads TGTGCCAGCAGTCCCCGAGAGGTAGCGGGAGTTACCGAGCAGTACTTC. It is translated as CASSPREVAGVTEQYF. The rearrangement links TRBV27 to TRBJ2-7; 9 nucleotides line up with TRBD2. The CDR3 contains 16 residues. J lost 6 bases, V lost 5 bases, and 14 bases had no gene match. Germline V gene sequence: CDR1 MNHEY, CDR2 SMNVEV (reference sequence).

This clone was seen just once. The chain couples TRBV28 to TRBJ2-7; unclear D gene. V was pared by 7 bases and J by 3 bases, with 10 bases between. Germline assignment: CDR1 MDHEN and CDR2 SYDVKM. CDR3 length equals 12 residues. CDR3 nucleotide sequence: TGTGCCAGCATTTCAGGTTTCTACGAGCAGTACTTC. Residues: CASISGFYEQYF.

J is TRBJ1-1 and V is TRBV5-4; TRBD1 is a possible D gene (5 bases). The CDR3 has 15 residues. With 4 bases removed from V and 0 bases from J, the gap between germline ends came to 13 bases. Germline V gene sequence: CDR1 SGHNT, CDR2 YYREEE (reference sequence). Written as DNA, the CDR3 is TGTGCCAGCAGCCCGGTCGGGGGGTTGAACACTGAAGCTTTCTTT. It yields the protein CASSPVGGLNTEAFF.

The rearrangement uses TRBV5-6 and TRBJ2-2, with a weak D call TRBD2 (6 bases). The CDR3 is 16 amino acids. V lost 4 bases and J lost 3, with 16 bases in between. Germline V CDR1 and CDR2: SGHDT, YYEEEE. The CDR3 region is CASSPGRTPYTGELFF. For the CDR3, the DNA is TGTGCCAGCAGCCCAGGGAGGACACCTTACACCGGGGAGCTGTTTTTT.

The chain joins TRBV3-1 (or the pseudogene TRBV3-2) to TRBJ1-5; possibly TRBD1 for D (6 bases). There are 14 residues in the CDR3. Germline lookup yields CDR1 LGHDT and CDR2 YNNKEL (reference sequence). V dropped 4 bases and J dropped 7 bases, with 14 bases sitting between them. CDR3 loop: CASSLRTVGQPQHF. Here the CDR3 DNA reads TGTGCCAGCAGCCTCAGGACAGTAGGCCAGCCCCAGCATTTT.